This T cell receptor beta chain was observed in a study of T cell repertoires in aging, cancer and after chemotherapy. Study-wide results and caveats: Thymic emigration or peripheral T cell expansion may be impaired by lymphoid organ infiltration in hematological cancer.

Multiplex touch-down PCR with TRB-A/B primers amplified rearranged V-D-J TRB sequences. TCRdb re-called the multiplex PCR reads through MiXCR, storing one row per CDR3 protein. The sample has about 5,700 distinct CDR3 sequences; 44% are singletons. Germline assignment: CDR1 LNHNV and CDR2 YYDKDF (reference sequence). There are 18 residues in the CDR3. Trimming shortened V by 1 base and J by 6 bases, and 22 bases separated the two germline ends. The template was genomic DNA from peripheral blood, not RNA. This clonotype was seen a handful of times. The target antigen is unknown. This chain joins TRBV15 and TRBJ2-1; D ambiguous. Sequenced sample: blood. The TCR was taken from a human donor with a blood cancer. CDR3 residues: CATSRVFANPNQVNEQFF. The CDR3 DNA is TGTGCCACCAGCAGAGTATTTGCGAACCCCAATCAGGTCAATGAGCAGTTCTTC.